Only a few counts were recorded for the clone carrying this T cell receptor (beta chain). Trimming removed 4 bases at V and 7 bases at J, with 18 bases between. The CDR3 contains 16 residues. CDR1 and CDR2 (germline): SGHKS, YYEKEE (reference sequence). The data originate from a study of blood T cell repertoires in COVID-19. Study-wide background: The study drew acute and convalescent COVID-19 samples from the United States, Italy and Spain.

In the study's own analysis: Reference gene primers were amplified, and this amplification served to estimate nucleated cell counts. Only in-frame clones appear in the TCRdb table, and some are missing; sequencing was by immunoSEQ multiplex PCR. V and J calls and clone size are as listed in that table; D and trimming were resolved from the DNA. This sample has 150,000 to 200,000 clones; approximately 83% occur once, and the top ten carry about 2.6%. This clonotype originated in a human donor with acute or convalescent COVID-19. The donor label of this sample is uncertain. Source material: peripheral blood. The chain joins TRBV5-5 to TRBJ1-6; TRBD1 might be the D (5 bases). The CDR3 loop is CASSVYLQGANSPLHF. In DNA form, the CDR3 reads TGTGCCAGCAGCGTCTATCTCCAAGGGGCAAATTCACCCCTCCACTTT.